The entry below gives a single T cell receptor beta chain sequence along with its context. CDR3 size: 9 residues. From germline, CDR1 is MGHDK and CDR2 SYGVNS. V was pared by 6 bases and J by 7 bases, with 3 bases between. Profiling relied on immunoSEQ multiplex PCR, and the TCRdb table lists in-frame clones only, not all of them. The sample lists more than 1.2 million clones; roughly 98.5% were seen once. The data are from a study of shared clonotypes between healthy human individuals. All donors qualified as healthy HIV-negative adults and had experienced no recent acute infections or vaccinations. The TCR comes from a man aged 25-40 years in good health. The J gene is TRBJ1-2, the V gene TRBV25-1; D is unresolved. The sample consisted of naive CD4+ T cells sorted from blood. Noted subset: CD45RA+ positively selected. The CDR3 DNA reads TGTGCCAGCAGGGCTGGCTACACCTTC. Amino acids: CASRAGYTF.